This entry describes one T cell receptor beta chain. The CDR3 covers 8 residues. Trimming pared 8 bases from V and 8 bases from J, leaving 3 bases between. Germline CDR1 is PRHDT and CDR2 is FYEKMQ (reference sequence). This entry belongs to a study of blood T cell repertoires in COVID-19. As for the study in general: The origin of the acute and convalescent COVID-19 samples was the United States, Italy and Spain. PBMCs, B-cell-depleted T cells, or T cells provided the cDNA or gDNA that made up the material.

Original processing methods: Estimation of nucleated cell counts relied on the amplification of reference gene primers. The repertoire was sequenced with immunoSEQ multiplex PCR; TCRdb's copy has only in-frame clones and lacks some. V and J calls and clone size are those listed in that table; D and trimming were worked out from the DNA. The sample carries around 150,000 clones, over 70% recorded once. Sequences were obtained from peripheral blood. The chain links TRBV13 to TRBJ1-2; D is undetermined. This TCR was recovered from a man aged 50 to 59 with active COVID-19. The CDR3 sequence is CASQGYTF. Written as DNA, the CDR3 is TGTGCCAGCCAGGGCTACACCTTC.